This T cell receptor beta chain appears in the sequencing data of a study of blood T cell repertoires in COVID-19. Study-level information: Sites across the United States, Italy and Spain contributed samples from acute and convalescent COVID-19.

In assigning cohorts, the study relied on participant-reported clinical history. Those designated as exposed participants met a COVID-19 case within 2 weeks before study entry. Clones were read by immunoSEQ multiplex PCR, and TCRdb kept only the in-frame ones, dropping some. Altogether about 190,000 clones are present, around 84% being singletons, with the ten largest covering roughly 3.2%. In germline, CDR1 is LGHNA, CDR2 YSLEER. With 5 bases removed from V and 0 bases from J, the gap between germline ends came to 22 bases. The CDR3 is 18 amino acids. The TCR sequence derives from a woman in her twenties or thirties who had been exposed to COVID-19. The sample was PBMCs or T cells enriched from blood (not recorded which). The J gene is TRBJ1-1, the V gene TRBV4-3, with D tentatively TRBD1 (6 bases). Here the CDR3 DNA reads TGCGCCAGCAGCTTTGCACAGGGTTCGGCAATTGTGAACACTGAAGCTTTCTTT. Its translation is CASSFAQGSAIVNTEAFF.